One and the same sample provided the 28 T cell receptor beta chains below, sequenced in a study of blood T cell repertoires in COVID-19. Only in-frame clones appear in the TCRdb table, and some are missing; sequencing was by immunoSEQ multiplex PCR. The table includes some 250,000 clones, about 90% detected once. Sequences were obtained from PBMCs or T cells enriched from blood (not recorded which). The source of these receptors is a woman in her thirties with acute COVID-19.

A few counts support this clone. The chain is built from TRBV29-1 and TRBJ1-2, with D unresolved. The V and J ends lost 1 base and 2 bases respectively, with 2 bases between them. CDR1 and CDR2 from the germline V gene are SQVTM and ANQGSEA. This CDR3 is 11 amino acids long. This chain's CDR3 is CSVEVNYGYTF. The CDR3 coding sequence is TGCAGCGTTGAAGTAAACTATGGCTACACCTTC.

The V gene is TRBV19, the J gene TRBJ1-5; D is uncertain. This CDR3 contains 16 residues. CDR1 and CDR2 (germline): LNHDA, SQIVND (reference sequence). With 6 bases removed from V and 3 bases from J, the gap between germline ends came to 18 bases. In DNA form, the CDR3 reads TGTGCCAGTAGCGATCGGCAGACCCGGGTCAATCAGCCCCAGCATTTT. Protein sequence: CASSDRQTRVNQPQHF.

This clone was recorded a few times. V gene TRBV20-1 combines with J gene TRBJ1-4; D gene ambiguous. Germline loops: CDR1 DFQATT, CDR2 SNEGSKA (reference sequence). V lost 3 bases, J lost 8 bases, and 16 bases lay in between. This CDR3 is 14 amino acids long. The CDR3 DNA sequence: TGCAGTGCTAGTCCCCTGGGCCTAAGCGAAAAACTGTTTTTT. Protein: CSASPLGLSEKLFF.

The chain recombines TRBV10-3 with TRBJ2-7; 7 bases are shared with TRBD1. CDR3 size: 16 residues. Germline V gene sequence: CDR1 ENHRY, CDR2 SYGVKD. The trim removed 4 bases at V and 6 bases at J, leaving 15 bases unmatched. Here the CDR3 reads CAISVAVGTDWSEQYF. The CDR3, as DNA: TGTGCCATCAGTGTCGCGGTCGGGACAGATTGGTCCGAGCAGTACTTC.

The V and J genes are TRBV2 and TRBJ1-6; D remains unclear. This CDR3 is built from 14 residues. Germline-derived CDR1 and CDR2 are SNHLY and FYNNEI. V was clipped by 6 bases and J by 7 bases, with 13 bases between them. For the CDR3, the DNA is TGTGCCAGCAGGGGTGGGAGGGCGAATTCACCCCTCCACTTT. Translation gives CASRGGRANSPLHF.

This clone has just a few counts. The chain carries TRBV6-5 and TRBJ1-1; TRBD1 aligns across 8 bases. Trimming removed 4 bases from V and 9 bases from J; junction bases left unmatched: 16. CDR1 is MNHEY and CDR2 is SVGAGI in the germline V gene. This CDR3 is 16 amino acids long. The CDR3 sequence: CASSSQGAISPSQAFF. For the CDR3, the DNA is TGTGCCAGCAGTTCTCAGGGGGCTATTTCCCCGAGTCAAGCTTTCTTT.

The chain carries TRBV4-1 and TRBJ2-1; maybe TRBD2 (6 bases). There are 16 residues in the CDR3. Germline CDR1 reads MGHRA; CDR2 reads YSYEKL. The V gene lost 1 base and the J gene lost 0 bases, with 10 bases spanning the gap. This CDR3 is CASSQGGVPSYNEQFF. The CDR3, as DNA: TGCGCCAGCAGCCAAGGGGGGGTACCCTCCTACAATGAGCAGTTCTTC.

This chain uses TRBV30 with TRBJ1-2; D gene unclear. The germline CDR1 and CDR2 sequences are GTSNPN and SVGIG (reference sequence). The CDR3 has 12 amino acids. The germline V and J ends were trimmed by 1 base and 7 bases, with 10 bases remaining between them. CDR3 region: CAWSAGEAGYTF. The CDR3 nucleotides read TGTGCCTGGAGTGCCGGGGAAGCTGGCTACACCTTC. Filled out from reference TRBV30 and TRBJ1-2, the complete variable domain reads SQTIHQWPATLVQPVGSPLSLECTVEGTSNPNLYWYRQAAGRGLQLLFYSVGIGQISSEVPQNLSASRPQDRQFILSSKKLLLSDSGFYLCAWSAGEAGYTFGSGTRLTVV.

The chain recombines TRBV28 with TRBJ2-3, with 11 nucleotides matching TRBD2. V lost 6 bases and J lost 3; bases outside the gene matches: 8. CDR1 MDHEN and CDR2 SYDVKM come from the germline V gene. The CDR3 runs to 16 residues. The CDR3 DNA reads TGTGCCAGCAGAACCCCTAGCGGGGGGCAGACAGATACGCAGTATTTT. This gives the protein CASRTPSGGQTDTQYF.

This sequence joins TRBV5-1 and TRBJ1-1; unclear D gene. The CDR3 contains 12 residues. Germline assignment: CDR1 SGHRS and CDR2 YFSETQ. Trimming pared 0 bases from V and 8 bases from J, leaving 8 bases between. CDR3 amino acids: CASSLGGLEAFF. CDR3 in DNA: TGCGCCAGCAGCTTGGGCGGGCTGGAAGCTTTCTTT.

V is TRBV7-2 and J is TRBJ1-1, with D possibly TRBD1 on 5 matching bases. Germline V lookup: CDR1 SGHTA, CDR2 FQGNSA. The CDR3 is made up of 14 amino acids. Trimming pared 5 bases from V and 4 bases from J, leaving 14 bases between. The CDR3, as DNA: TGTGCCAGCAGCCCGGGGGGTGGCGCCACTGAAGCTTTCTTT. This gives the protein CASSPGGGATEAFF.

V and J are TRBV28 and TRBJ2-7; D perhaps matches TRBD2 (5 bases). This CDR3 is 14 amino acids long. Trimming pared 2 bases from V and 0 bases from J, leaving 8 bases between. The germline CDR1 and CDR2 sequences are MDHEN and SYDVKM. CDR3 residues: CASSLDGVSYEQYF. The CDR3 nucleotides read TGTGCCAGCAGTTTAGACGGGGTCTCCTACGAGCAGTACTTC.

The rearrangement links TRBV18 to TRBJ1-2, with D possibly TRBD1 on 6 matching bases. In germline, CDR1 is KGHSH, CDR2 LQKENI. CDR3 length: 14 residues. V lost 3 bases and J 4 bases, leaving 12 bases between the germline ends. CDR3 region: CASSPGQDSYGYTF. As DNA, the CDR3 is TGTGCCAGCTCACCGGGCCAGGACAGCTATGGCTACACCTTC.

The rearrangement links TRBV15 to TRBJ2-1; D not certain. Looked up from germline, CDR1 is LNHNV and CDR2 is YYDKDF (reference sequence). With 0 bases removed from V and 8 bases from J, the gap between germline ends came to 11 bases. CDR3 size: 14 residues. The CDR3 DNA is TGTGCCACCAGCAGAGATCGTCCCTCGTATGAGCAGTTCTTC. Translated: CATSRDRPSYEQFF.

This chain connects TRBV28 to TRBJ1-2; tentative D call: TRBD1 (6 bases). CDR1 is MDHEN and CDR2 is SYDVKM in the germline V gene. V was pared by 6 bases and J by 14 bases, with 13 bases between. The length of the CDR3 is 10 residues. The CDR3 region has the DNA TGTGCCAGCAGCCGTACAGGGTTTACCTTC. It yields the protein CASSRTGFTF.

The CDR3, as DNA: TGTGCCAGCAGCGTAGGTGGACAGATAAATGAAAAACTGTTTTTT. Translation: CASSVGGQINEKLFF. This rearrangement joins TRBV9 to TRBJ1-4, with TRBD1 as a possible D gene (6 bases). Germline assignment: CDR1 SGDLS and CDR2 YYNGEE. The CDR3 is 15 residues long. V dropped 0 bases and J dropped 5 bases, with 11 bases sitting between them.

The chain combines TRBV9 with TRBJ2-3; 8 bases are a match to TRBD1. Per the germline V gene, CDR1 is SGDLS and CDR2 is YYNGEE. After removal of 2 bases from V and 2 bases from J, the junction contained 4 bases not matched to a gene. The CDR3 extends over 15 amino acids. CDR3 sequence reads: CASSVRQGITDTQYF. CDR3 coding DNA: TGTGCCAGCAGCGTGCGACAGGGGATCACAGATACGCAGTATTTT.

V gene TRBV28 combines with J gene TRBJ2-5; a possible D gene is TRBD1 (5 bases). CDR3 length equals 11 residues. V lost 5 bases to trimming and J lost 7 bases, with 8 bases between them. The germline V gene has CDR1 MDHEN and CDR2 SYDVKM. The CDR3 DNA is TGTGCCAGCAGTCTAAGGGGGACCCAGTACTTC. This codes for CASSLRGTQYF.

V usage is TRBV6-5 and J usage is TRBJ1-2, with no clear D. The CDR3 consists of 14 residues. The germline CDR1 and CDR2 sequences are MNHEY and SVGAGI. V lost 6 bases to trimming and J lost 7 bases, with 18 bases between them. CDR3 DNA sequence: TGTGCCAGCAGGGGGTTTCTCCACGAGGGTGGCTACACCTTC. This encodes CASRGFLHEGGYTF.

The sample holds one count of this clone. The chain combines TRBV7-2 with TRBJ2-5, with TRBD2 as a possible D gene (6 bases). The germline V gene encodes CDR1 SGHTA and CDR2 FQGNSA. V was clipped by 5 bases and J by 3 bases, with 10 bases between them. The CDR3 contains 13 residues. The CDR3 region is CASSPGTEETQYF. CDR3 DNA: TGTGCCAGCAGCCCCGGGACTGAAGAGACCCAGTACTTC.

V is TRBV5-1 and J is TRBJ2-2; 7 bases are a match to TRBD1. This CDR3 has 15 residues. J lost 5 bases, V lost 3 bases, and 7 bases had no gene match. CDR1 is SGHRS, CDR2 YFSETQ, per germline. CDR3 region: CASSSRSTGTGELFF. Written as DNA, the CDR3 is TGCGCCAGCAGCTCCCGTTCGACAGGGACCGGGGAGCTGTTTTTT.

Here the CDR3 DNA reads TGTGCCAGCGGGGGGGTCACCTCGGGAGAGACCCAGTACTTC. Translation gives CASGGVTSGETQYF. The rearrangement links TRBV3-1 (or the pseudogene TRBV3-2) to TRBJ2-5; 7 bases agree with TRBD2. Germline trimming cut 8 bases from V and 4 bases from J; bases unmatched to any gene: 10. Per the germline V gene, CDR1 is LGHDT and CDR2 is YNNKEL (reference sequence). CDR3 length equals 14 residues.

This chain links TRBV30 with TRBJ1-6; 9 nucleotides match TRBD1. J lost 10 bases, V lost 2 bases, and 6 bases had no gene match. Germline V lookup: CDR1 GTSNPN, CDR2 SVGIG (reference sequence). This CDR3 comprises 14 residues. This CDR3 reads CAWSMGTGSSPLHF. The DNA of the CDR3 is TGTGCCTGGAGTATGGGGACAGGGAGCTCACCCCTCCACTTT.

This clone has just a few counts. The chain couples TRBV2 to TRBJ1-2; D might be TRBD1 (5 bases). The germline V gene encodes CDR1 SNHLY and CDR2 FYNNEI. The CDR3 has 15 residues. Trimming pared 8 bases from V and 5 bases from J, leaving 21 bases between. The CDR3 protein is CASPWSTVGGYGYTF. CDR3 nucleotide sequence: TGTGCCAGCCCCTGGTCAACAGTGGGGGGGTATGGCTACACCTTC. Full variable domain (outside the CDR3, taken from reference TRBV2 and TRBJ1-2): EPEVTQTPSHQVTQMGQEVILRCVPISNHLYFYWYRQILGQKVEFLVSFYNNEISEKSEIFDDQFSVERPDGSNFTLKIRSTKLEDSAMYFCASPWSTVGGYGYTFGSGTRLTVV.

The CDR3 DNA follows: TGTGCCAGCAGTTCGGACAGGAACAATGAGCAGTTCTTC. Protein product: CASSSDRNNEQFF. This sequence joins TRBV27 and TRBJ2-1; 7 bases are shared with TRBD1. Germline V gives CDR1 MNHEY, CDR2 SMNVEV (reference sequence). This CDR3 spans 13 amino acids. Trimming at V came to 4 bases and at J to 5 bases, leaving 2 bases not matched to a gene.

This clone showed up just once. The V and J genes are TRBV7-9 and TRBJ2-7; the D gene is possibly TRBD1 (5 bases). The V gene lost 7 bases and the J gene lost 4 bases, with 11 bases spanning the gap. Germline V lookup: CDR1 SEHNR, CDR2 FQNEAQ (reference sequence). This CDR3 region has 12 residues. CDR3 DNA: TGTGCCAGCAACCAGGGTCGGTACGAGCAGTACTTC. Protein: CASNQGRYEQYF.

The chain combines TRBV2 with TRBJ1-6; 8 positions match TRBD1. This CDR3 comprises 16 residues. CDR1 is SNHLY, CDR2 FYNNEI, per germline. J gave up 10 bases and V 4 bases, and 12 bases lay outside the gene matches. As DNA, the CDR3 is TGTGCCAGCAGTGGATTTTCAGGACAGGGAGAATCACCCCTCCACTTT. Protein: CASSGFSGQGESPLHF.

The rearrangement links TRBV21-1 to TRBJ1-1; the table assigns TRBD1, which was not confirmed against the DNA. TRBV21-1 is classified as a pseudogene. CDR3 length: 24 residues. This CDR3 is CASSKVLGPPTYLVRGQRNTEAFF. The CDR3 DNA reads TGTGCCAGCAGCAAAGTTCTAGGACCACCGACCTACCTCGTCAGGGGGCAAAGAAACACTGAAGCTTTCTTT.